The rows below give T cell receptor beta chains drawn from one sample of a study of T-cell reconstitution after alpha-beta-depleted transplantation in children. TCRdb reanalysed the PCR reads using MiXCR and keeps one entry per CDR3 protein. Of 500,000 or so distinct CDR3 sequences detected, 9.5% to 12% appear once; the ten largest clones hold 14%. Specimen: PBMCs, mostly from graft donor cells, collected 180 days after TCRalphabeta/CD19-depleted stem cell transplant. These receptors were obtained from a female patient aged 2 to 10 who had a stem cell transplant for aplastic anemia, so the T cells may come from the graft donor. Each CDR3 is given with its conserved first and last residue. The size field is filled for only some rows; it gives once, few, many or a size class.

>-|TRBV4-3
CASSQGAGGPTDTQYF
>-|TRBV29-1
CSVELGNYGYTF
>few|TRBV5-6
CASSRYDRDSNQPQHF
>few|TRBV28
CASSSFFGGQKIYEQYF
>few|TRBV18
CASSPRAQGGNGYTF
>-|TRBV20-1
CSASRAGARSQPRAFF
>few|TRBV29-1
CSVPTVVETQYF
>few|TRBV4-3
CASSQATGTYFFNEQFF
>few|TRBV28
CASSLVVAPATNEKLFF
>-|TRBV28
CPSRVSGSSYEQYF
>few|TRBV5-1
CASSLWYRGKANYGYTF